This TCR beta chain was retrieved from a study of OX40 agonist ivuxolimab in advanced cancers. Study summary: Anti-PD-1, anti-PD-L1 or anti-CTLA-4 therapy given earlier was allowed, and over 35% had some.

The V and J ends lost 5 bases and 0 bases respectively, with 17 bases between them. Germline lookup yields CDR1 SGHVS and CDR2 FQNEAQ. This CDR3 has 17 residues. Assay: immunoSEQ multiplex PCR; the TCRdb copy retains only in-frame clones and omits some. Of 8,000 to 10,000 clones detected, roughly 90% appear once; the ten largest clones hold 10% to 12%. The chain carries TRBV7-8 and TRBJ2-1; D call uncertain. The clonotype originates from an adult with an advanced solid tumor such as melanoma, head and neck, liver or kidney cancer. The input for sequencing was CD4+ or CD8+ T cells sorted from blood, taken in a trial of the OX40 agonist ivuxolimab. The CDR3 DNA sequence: TGTGCCAGCAGCGCCCACAACAGACAAAGCTCCTACAATGAGCAGTTCTTC. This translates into CASSAHNRQSSYNEQFF.